The present TCR beta chain was sequenced within a study of blood T cell repertoires in COVID-19 (dated by TCRdb to 2018 to 2020). Regarding the study in general: The collaborator samples originated in the United States, Italy and Spain and spanned the acute and convalescent phases of COVID-19. The material from the prospective study consisted of cDNA or gDNA derived from T cells, B-cell-depleted T cells, or PBMCs. Deeply sampled blood TCRbeta repertoires from subjects exposed to, actively infected with, or recovered from COVID-19 were included in the dataset. The repertoires were released in a freely available public database meant as a resource for research on the immune response to SARS-CoV-2. The samples were drawn from two sources: the first 160 participants of the ongoing ImmuneRACE study, and over 950 subjects contributed by 6 global collaborators. Sample metadata almost always included a de-identified subject ID, COVID-19 status, age in years and sex. Where HLA class I and class II types were available, the types were taken from metadata supplied by the sample provider, not from assay-based typing.

The CDR3 sequence holds 15 residues, the cysteine and phenylalanine included. Of the read, only the CDR3 DNA is kept; its 45 bases are in frame from base 1. The germline V gene encodes CDR1 SGHRS and CDR2 YFSETQ. Germline trimming: 1 base from V, 5 bases from J; junction bases outside gene matches: 5. The immunoSEQ Assay, a bias-controlled multiplex PCR, was used to amplify TCRbeta CDR3 regions from genomic DNA. The paper's data handling went like this. The number of nucleated cells in each sample was estimated from the amplification of reference gene primers within the assay. To quantify the absolute abundance of each unique TCRbeta CDR3 rearrangement, sequence reads were collapsed and filtered. Productive Simpson clonality was computed per sample as the square root of Simpson's diversity index over productive rearrangements. TCRdb took over this immuneACCESS table, retaining in-frame rearrangements with V and J assigned. Such tables are incomplete; in checked studies, under half of the missing clones stem from an unresolved V gene, and the remainder is unexplained. V, J and clone size are those of that table, while D and trimming were read from the DNA. The table for this sample lists about 140,000 clones; about nine tenths of them were counted only once. The ten largest make up about 11% of the sample.

What the research found in general, with its limitations: The amount of clinical and demographic metadata varied by source and participant and was provided uncurated.

A remark on this clone: Its target antigen remains unknown. No base quality values were provided; no much bigger clone lies one nucleotide off.

Whole blood was collected in K2EDTA tubes by collaborating institutions according to the institutions' own protocols. For TCRbeta analysis, collaborator samples were shipped as frozen whole blood, as isolated PBMCs, or as DNA extracted from either sample type. Recombination connected TRBV5-1 to TRBJ1-1, and 10 bases in between align with TRBD1. The source material was peripheral blood. This TCR was recovered from a woman of 80 years or more with acute or convalescent COVID-19. The sequenced DNA is TGCGCCAGCAGCTTGTTTGGACAGGGGGATACTGAAGCTTTCTTT. It translates to CASSLFGQGDTEAFF.